This note documents a single T cell receptor (beta chain) sequence. Its antigen is currently not known. No clone much larger than this one lies a single base away; base qualities are absent. This sample is part of a study of Graves' ophthalmopathy and Graves' hyperthyroidism (dated by TCRdb to the late 2010s). In terms of the full investigation: Peripheral blood was collected before any treatment was given, at the time of initial diagnosis. TCR beta repertoire signatures were used to distinguish Graves' ophthalmopathy from Graves' hyperthyroidism and to predict progression to ophthalmopathy. In total, around 140 blood samples were TCR-sequenced: under 45 ophthalmopathy, roughly 80 hyperthyroidism and 17 hyperthyroidism-to-ophthalmopathy patients. To explore V-J signatures that distinguish ophthalmopathy from hyperthyroidism, a discovery set of about 99 patients was enrolled, made up of over 40 with ophthalmopathy and 55 to 65 with stable hyperthyroidism. An independent validation cohort was composed of fewer than 20 hyperthyroidism patients and around 16 patients who later progressed from hyperthyroidism to ophthalmopathy. In more than five hyperthyroidism patients, the T-cell repertoires found in thyroid tissue were compared with those found in blood. Following sampling, methimazole starting at 30 mg daily was administered to hyperthyroidism patients, and high-dose intravenous methylprednisolone was administered to ophthalmopathy patients. The approximately 100 discovery patients were divided at random into training and test sets in a 7:3 ratio. Overall results and qualifications from the work: Most expanded thyroid clonotypes with a frequency above 0.001 also appeared in blood, which suggests that blood repertoires may reflect the immune response in the thyroid. In validation, the model predicted ophthalmopathy progression with more than 70% sensitivity and approximately 78% specificity; 12 predicted patients were CT-confirmed with GO in a median of roughly 6.8 months. In cross-validation, the 13-signature model distinguished ophthalmopathy from stable hyperthyroidism with around 90% sensitivity and around 84% specificity, while in the test set the corresponding values were about 79% and 69%. No statistical method was used to set the sample size in advance, and the investigators knew which group each participant was assigned to.

Patients with ophthalmopathy had moderately to severely active disease, with a Clinical Activity Score of 3 or more, a NOSPECS grade of 4 or more, and a disease duration of less than 3 months. Patients were excluded if they had other autoimmune diseases, uncontrolled infections, pregnancy or lactation. Diagnosis was based on clinical symptoms, serum thyroxine, TRAb, thyroid ultrasound and orbital computed tomography. Using Ficoll-Paque density gradient centrifugation, PBMCs were isolated from 9 to 10 ml of fresh peripheral blood. Total RNA was extracted using Trizol reagent, and RNA quality was checked on an Agilent 2100 Bioanalyzer. Including the terminal cysteine and phenylalanine, the CDR3 comprises 14 residues. Only the CDR3 region is kept as DNA, spanning 42 bases read in frame from base 1. V is reduced by 5 bases and J by 3 bases, leaving a spacing of 14 bases between them. According to the germline V gene, CDR1 reads SGHAT and CDR2 reads FQNNGV.

For repertoire sequencing, the TCR beta CDR3 regions were amplified from RNA transcripts. The first round of RT-PCR was done with HTBI primers and the Qiagen OneStep RT-PCR kit, and was followed by a second round of multiplex PCR, then size selection and purification. Sequencing of the libraries was carried out on an Illumina HiSeq2000 in paired-end mode with 100 bp reads. The study's processing was this. SOAPnuke was used for read processing, and reads with adapters, uncalled bases, a mean Phred below 15, or no exact constant-primer or identifier match were discarded. High-quality paired reads were merged with COPE v1.2.5. Unique nucleotide sequences were defined as clonotypes and aligned to IMGT TRB V, D and J references using MiTCR v1.1. Analysis was restricted to V-J combinations with a frequency above 0.0001, which covered roughly 99% of repertoires. A TCR clonal expansion and chaos score per V-J combination was defined as the ratio of F50 clonal expansion to chaos observed in the TCRdist matrix. Features were reduced by Welch's t-statistics and random forest to about a dozen V-J combinations, which fed a naive Bayes classifier. The similarity between thyroid and blood repertoires was quantified using the Morisita-Horn index. TCRdb itself trimmed the public reads at Q25 with fastp, ran MiXCR and retained productive beta chains. Rows merge per CDR3 protein into single entries with the most common DNA and genes. In this record, the V and J calls reflect TCRdb's handling and not the investigators' own analysis. The sample table shows fewer than 400,000 distinct CDR3 sequences, and 18% are seen once. The top ten clonotypes cover about 1.4% of the sample.

The sequence was collected from a woman between 18 and 30 years old with Graves' ophthalmopathy. Donor details come from another sample of the same person, matched by shared clones. The chain links TRBV11-2 with TRBJ2-7; the D gene cannot be resolved reliably. What was sequenced was peripheral blood. In nucleotide form, the sequence is TGTGCCAGCAGCCCTGGGTACTCAAACTACGAGCAGTACTTC. The translation is CASSPGYSNYEQYF.